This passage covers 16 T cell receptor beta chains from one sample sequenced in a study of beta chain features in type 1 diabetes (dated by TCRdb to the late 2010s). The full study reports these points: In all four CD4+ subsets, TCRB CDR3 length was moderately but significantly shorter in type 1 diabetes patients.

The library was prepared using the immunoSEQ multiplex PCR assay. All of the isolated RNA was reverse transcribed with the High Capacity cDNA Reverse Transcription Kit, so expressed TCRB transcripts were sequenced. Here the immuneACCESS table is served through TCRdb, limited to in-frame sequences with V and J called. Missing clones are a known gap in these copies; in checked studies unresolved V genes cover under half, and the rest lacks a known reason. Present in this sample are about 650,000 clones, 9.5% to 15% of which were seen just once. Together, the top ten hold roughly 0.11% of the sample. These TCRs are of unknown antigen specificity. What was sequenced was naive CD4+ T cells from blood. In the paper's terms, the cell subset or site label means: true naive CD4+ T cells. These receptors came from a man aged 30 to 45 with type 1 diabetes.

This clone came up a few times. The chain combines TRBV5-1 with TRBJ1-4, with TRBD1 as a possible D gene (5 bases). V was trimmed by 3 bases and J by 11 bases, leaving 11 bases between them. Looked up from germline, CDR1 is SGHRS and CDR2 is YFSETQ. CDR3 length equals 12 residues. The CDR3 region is CASSWDGEKLFF. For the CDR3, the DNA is TGCGCCAGCAGCTGGGACGGAGAGAAACTGTTTTTT.

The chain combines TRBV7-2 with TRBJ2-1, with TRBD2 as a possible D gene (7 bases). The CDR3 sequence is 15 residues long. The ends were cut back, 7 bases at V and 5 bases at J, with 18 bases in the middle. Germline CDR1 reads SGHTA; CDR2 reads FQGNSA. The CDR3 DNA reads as TGTGCCAGCACCTTGCAGGGAGGGGGTCACAATGAGCAGTTCTTC. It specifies CASTLQGGGHNEQFF.

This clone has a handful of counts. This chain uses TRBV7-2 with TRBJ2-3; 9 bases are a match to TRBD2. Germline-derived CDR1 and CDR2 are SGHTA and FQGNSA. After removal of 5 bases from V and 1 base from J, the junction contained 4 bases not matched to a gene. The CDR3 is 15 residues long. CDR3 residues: CASSKGLAGTDTQYF. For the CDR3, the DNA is TGTGCCAGCAGCAAGGGACTAGCAGGCACAGATACGCAGTATTTT.

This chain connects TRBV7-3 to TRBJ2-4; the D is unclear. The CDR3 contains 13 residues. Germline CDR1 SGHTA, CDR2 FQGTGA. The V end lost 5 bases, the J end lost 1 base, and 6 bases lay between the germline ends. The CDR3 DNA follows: TGTGCCAGCAGCCGCGATGCCAAAAACATTCAGTACTTC. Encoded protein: CASSRDAKNIQYF. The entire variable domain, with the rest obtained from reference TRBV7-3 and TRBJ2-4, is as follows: GAGVSQTPSNKVTEKGKYVELRCDPISGHTALYWYRQSLGQGPEFLIYFQGTGAADDSGLPNDRFFAVRPEGSVSTLKIQRTERGDSAVYLCASSRDAKNIQYFGAGTRLSVL.

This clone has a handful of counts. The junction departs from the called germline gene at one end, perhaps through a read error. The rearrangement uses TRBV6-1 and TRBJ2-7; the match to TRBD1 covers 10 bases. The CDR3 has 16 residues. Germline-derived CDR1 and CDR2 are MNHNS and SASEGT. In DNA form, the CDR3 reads TGTGCCAGCAGGGAAGGCCCCGGGACAGGGGTCCACGAGCAGTACTTC. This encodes CASREGPGTGVHEQYF.

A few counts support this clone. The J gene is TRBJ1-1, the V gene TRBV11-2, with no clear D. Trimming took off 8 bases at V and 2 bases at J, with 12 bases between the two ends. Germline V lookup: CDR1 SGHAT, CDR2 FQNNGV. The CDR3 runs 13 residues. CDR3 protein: CASRRQINTEAFF. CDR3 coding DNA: TGTGCCAGCCGGAGGCAGATCAACACTGAAGCTTTCTTT.

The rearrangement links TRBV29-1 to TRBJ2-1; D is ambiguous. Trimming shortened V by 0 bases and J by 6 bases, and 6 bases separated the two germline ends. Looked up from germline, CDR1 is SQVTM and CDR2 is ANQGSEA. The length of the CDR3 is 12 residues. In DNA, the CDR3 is TGCAGCGTTGAAGAACCTTCCAATGAGCAGTTCTTC. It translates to CSVEEPSNEQFF.

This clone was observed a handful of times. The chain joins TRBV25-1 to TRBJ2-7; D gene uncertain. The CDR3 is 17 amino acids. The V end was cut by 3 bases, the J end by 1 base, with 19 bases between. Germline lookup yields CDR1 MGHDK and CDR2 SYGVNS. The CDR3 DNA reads TGTGCCAGCAGTGATGATCCCCCCTCGGGCAGATCCTACGAGCAGTACTTC. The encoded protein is CASSDDPPSGRSYEQYF.

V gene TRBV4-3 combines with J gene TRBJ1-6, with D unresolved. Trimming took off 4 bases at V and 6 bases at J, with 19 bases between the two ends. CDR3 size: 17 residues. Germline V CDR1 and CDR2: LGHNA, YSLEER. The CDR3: CASSPHFSSRGNSPLHF. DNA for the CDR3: TGCGCCAGCAGCCCCCATTTTTCGTCCCGGGGTAATTCACCCCTCCACTTT.

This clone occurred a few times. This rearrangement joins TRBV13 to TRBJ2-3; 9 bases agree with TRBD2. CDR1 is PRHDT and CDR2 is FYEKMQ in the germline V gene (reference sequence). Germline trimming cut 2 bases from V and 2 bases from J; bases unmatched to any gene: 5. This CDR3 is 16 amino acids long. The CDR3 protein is CASSLLSGSVTDTQYF. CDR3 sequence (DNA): TGTGCCAGCAGCTTACTTAGCGGGAGTGTCACAGATACGCAGTATTTT.

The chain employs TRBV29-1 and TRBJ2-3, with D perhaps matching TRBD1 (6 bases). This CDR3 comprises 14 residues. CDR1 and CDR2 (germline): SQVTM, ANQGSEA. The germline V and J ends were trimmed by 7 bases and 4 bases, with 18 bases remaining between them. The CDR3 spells CSGVAGARADTQYF. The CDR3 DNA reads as TGCAGCGGAGTAGCAGGGGCGCGGGCAGATACGCAGTATTTT.

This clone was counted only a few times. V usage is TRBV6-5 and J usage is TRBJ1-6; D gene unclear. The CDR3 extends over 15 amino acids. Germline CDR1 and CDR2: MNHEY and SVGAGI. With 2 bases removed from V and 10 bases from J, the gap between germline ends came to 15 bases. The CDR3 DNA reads TGTGCCAGCAGTTACCTGGCCGGGTCCAGCTCACCCCTCCACTTT. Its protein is CASSYLAGSSSPLHF.

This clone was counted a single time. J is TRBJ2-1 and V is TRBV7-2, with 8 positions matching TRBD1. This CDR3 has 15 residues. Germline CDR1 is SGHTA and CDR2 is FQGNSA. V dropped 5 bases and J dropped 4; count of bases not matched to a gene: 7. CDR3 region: CASSPQGAQYNEQFF. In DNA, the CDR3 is TGTGCCAGCAGCCCCCAGGGGGCGCAATACAATGAGCAGTTCTTC.

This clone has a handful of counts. Written as DNA, the CDR3 is TGCGCCAGCAGCCAAGATAGTTCCTACGAGCAGTACTTC. Residues: CASSQDSSYEQYF. The rearrangement joins TRBV4-3 to TRBJ2-7, with D unclear. The germline V gene encodes CDR1 LGHNA and CDR2 YSLEER. The CDR3 length is 13 residues. Trimming shortened V by 0 bases and J by 1 base, and 4 bases separated the two germline ends.

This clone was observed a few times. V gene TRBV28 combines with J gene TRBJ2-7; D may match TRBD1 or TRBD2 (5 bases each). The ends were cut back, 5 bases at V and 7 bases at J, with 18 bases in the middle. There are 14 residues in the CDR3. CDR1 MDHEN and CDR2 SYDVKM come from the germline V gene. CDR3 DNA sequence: TGTGCCAGCAGTGCTCCGGGACCCCTGGGGGAGCAGTACTTC. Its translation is CASSAPGPLGEQYF.

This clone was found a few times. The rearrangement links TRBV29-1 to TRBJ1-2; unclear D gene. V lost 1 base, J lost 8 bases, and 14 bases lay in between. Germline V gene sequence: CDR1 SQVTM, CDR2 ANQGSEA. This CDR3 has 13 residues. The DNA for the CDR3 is TGCAGCGTTGAAGGTTGGACTGGTGGAGGCTACACCTTC. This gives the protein CSVEGWTGGGYTF.